Shown below are 9 T cell receptor beta chains from a single sample sequenced in a study of Ad26.COV2.S vaccination and SARS-CoV-2 variants. The treatment: over 15 received Ad26.COV2.S at low or high dose, single or two shots; roughly 5 received placebo; per-sample allocation not given. Sampling was performed 63 days after the first vaccine or placebo injection. This table comes from immunoSEQ multiplex PCR, and its TCRdb copy is limited to in-frame clones, with some not included. Found here are about 350,000 clones, around 84% of them singletons; the top ten hold 3.3%. The sample was peripheral blood, taken in a trial of Ad26.COV2.S vaccine versus placebo. Receptor source: a person aged 18-60 years who received the Ad26.COV2.S COVID-19 vaccine or a placebo.

This clone was seen just once. In DNA, the CDR3 is TGTGCCAGCAGCCAAGGTACCCCGGCCCAAGCTTTCTTT. It codes for CASSQGTPAQAFF. The rearrangement links TRBV3-1 (or the pseudogene TRBV3-2) to TRBJ1-1; no clear D gene. Trimming left V 1 base short and J 9 bases short, with 12 bases between. This CDR3 is 13 amino acids long. CDR1 and CDR2 (germline): LGHDT, YNNKEL (reference sequence).

The rearrangement uses TRBV4-3 and TRBJ1-6; the match to TRBD1 covers 9 bases. The CDR3 has 16 amino acids. Trimming cost V 4 bases and J 3 bases; bases outside gene matches: 4. Germline V CDR1 and CDR2: LGHNA, YSLEER. The chain's CDR3 is CASSRRDRVYNSPLHF. In DNA form, the CDR3 reads TGCGCCAGCAGCCGCCGGGACAGGGTCTATAATTCACCCCTCCACTTT.

This chain uses TRBV9 with TRBJ1-2, with D possibly being TRBD1 (6 bases). The germline CDR1 and CDR2 sequences are SGDLS and YYNGEE. Trimming cost V 3 bases and J 3 bases, with 15 bases left between them. This CDR3 comprises 15 residues. The CDR3 sequence: CASSAAQGVDYGYTF. CDR3 sequence (DNA): TGTGCCAGCAGCGCAGCACAGGGAGTTGACTATGGCTACACCTTC.

CDR3: CASSPRVGGTGELFF. CDR3 coding DNA: TGTGCCAGCAGCCCAAGGGTCGGGGGCACCGGGGAGCTGTTTTTT. This chain connects TRBV7-2 to TRBJ2-2, with D possibly TRBD2 on 6 matching bases. Trimming stripped 5 bases from V and 4 bases from J, with 14 bases between. The germline CDR1 and CDR2 sequences are SGHTA and FQGNSA. This CDR3 is 15 amino acids long.

This chain links TRBV3-1 (or the pseudogene TRBV3-2) with TRBJ2-1, with 7 bases matching TRBD1. The junction had 7 bases not matched to a gene; V was cut back by 2 bases and J by 0 bases. Germline V gene data show CDR1 as LGHDT and CDR2 as YNNKEL (reference sequence). CDR3 length: 17 residues. CDR3 in amino acids: CASSQSRTGSSYNEQFF. The DNA of the CDR3 is TGTGCCAGCAGCCAATCAAGGACAGGTAGCTCCTACAATGAGCAGTTCTTC.

The chain employs TRBV11-2 and TRBJ2-3, with D possibly matching TRBD2 (5 bases). Germline V gene lookup returns CDR1 SGHAT and CDR2 FQNNGV. V shed 2 bases and J shed 0 bases, with 9 bases lying between them. The CDR3 consists of 15 residues. The CDR3 loop reads CASSLRGGSTDTQYF. The CDR3 DNA reads as TGTGCCAGCAGCTTACGTGGCGGGAGCACAGATACGCAGTATTTT.

The J gene is TRBJ1-2, the V gene TRBV7-2; 7 positions match TRBD1. In germline, CDR1 is SGHTA, CDR2 FQGNSA. The CDR3 extends over 13 amino acids. V lost 5 bases, J lost 6 bases, and 6 bases stayed unmatched. CDR3 in amino acids: CASSTDRVDGYTF. In DNA, the CDR3 is TGTGCCAGCAGCACTGACAGGGTAGATGGCTACACCTTC.

Here the CDR3 DNA reads TGTGCCAGTAGTATAGTACTAGCGAGATTAGAGACCCAGTACTTC. Protein product: CASSIVLARLETQYF. V usage is TRBV19 and J usage is TRBJ2-5, with 7 bases identical to TRBD2. The CDR3 length is 15 residues. CDR1 is LNHDA, CDR2 SQIVND, per germline (reference sequence). The ends lost 1 base at V and 4 bases at J; junction bases unmatched: 6.

The V gene is TRBV3-1 (or the pseudogene TRBV3-2), the J gene TRBJ2-7, with 9 bases lining up with TRBD2. This CDR3 comprises 15 residues. With 3 bases clipped from V and 5 bases from J, the junction kept 8 bases outside the gene matches. The germline V gene has CDR1 LGHDT and CDR2 YNNKEL (reference sequence). The CDR3 sequence: CASSQTGTSSHEQYF. CDR3 bases: TGTGCCAGCAGCCAGACCGGGACTAGCTCACACGAGCAGTACTTC.